The source of this T cell receptor (beta chain) is a study of T cell clonality in common variable immunodeficiency (dated by TCRdb to between 2014 and 2017). Both CVID patients and healthy controls were predominantly of Caucasian heritage. Heparinized peripheral whole blood samples of roughly 5 to 8.5 ml were obtained from each donor. Genomic DNA from adults with common variable immune deficiency (CVID) and from healthy adult controls was the source for sequencing TCRbeta CDR3 repertoires. The control group comprised some 22 healthy adult volunteers, some 12 female and about ten male, aged about 23 to 75 years with a mean age of approximately 30. Diluted blood was density-centrifuged over Hypaque 1077 or Ficoll-Paque to isolate peripheral blood mononuclear cells. Genomic DNA was obtained from unsorted mononuclear cells through either Qiagen column purification or a centrifugation-based method. For sequencing, equivalent amounts of genomic DNA were input from CVID and control samples. For every sample, a 60 bp segment covering the rearranged TCRbeta CDR3 region was amplified and then sequenced. The immunoSEQ assay, a bias-corrected multiplex PCR combined with high-throughput sequencing, was used to amplify TCRbeta. On the study's bioinformatics: Every unique nucleotide sequence counted as a clone and was annotated with V, D and J genes, copy number and frequency. Sequences were labeled productive if in frame, and non-productive if out of frame or containing stop codons. As previously described, Shannon's entropy was used to calculate clonality. The predicted amino acid sequences of productive clones were used to derive mean CDR3 Kyte-Doolittle hydropathy. Scaled V gene usage was hierarchically clustered using Manhattan distance and complete linkage with the R hclust function. To assess clone sharing by CDR3 amino acid sequence, 12 repertoires per group were resampled over 100 rounds. Repertoires were searched for 70 published EBV-specific and about 240 published CMV-specific TCRbeta sequences. After a couple of CVID samples that produced fewer than 10,000 sequences were dropped from the analysis, some 41 CVID repertoires remained. In its TCRdb copy, this immuneACCESS table keeps in-frame sequences only and misses some clones. Where compared with another copy, unresolved V genes explain less than half of these, and the others have no known cause. V, J and clone size are those of that table, while D and trimming were read from the DNA. With some 54,000 clones recorded, this sample contains no clone counted only once. The biggest ten clones account for 2% to 2.5% of the sample.

CDR1 and CDR2 are drawn from the germline V gene (reference sequence): DFQATT, SNEGSKA. From the cysteine through the phenylalanine, the CDR3 covers 17 amino acids. The DNA has 42 bases, all within the CDR3, and is read from base 1. After removal of 4 bases from V and 2 bases from J, the junction retains 14 bases not matched to a gene. This clone was detected many times. What this receptor recognizes is not known. From the germline J gene comes the end of the CDR3, since the read stops 3 residues before it. Study-level results and caveats: CVID TCRbeta sequences were reported to have fewer deletions and N-nucleotide insertions and to lack highly modified clones with 13 or more V deletions. According to the authors, finding the cause of the higher clonality in CVID would require sequencing the repertoires of T cell subpopulations. Compared with healthy controls, CVID subjects showed increased TCRbeta clonality (t-test p = 0.018), a feature most characteristic of about a third of subjects. Even though DNA input was equal, the average per sample came to approximately 74,000 unique sequences for controls compared with around 32,000 for CVID samples. Fewer TCRbeta clones were shared among CVID subjects than among healthy controls (p < 0.0001). Correlations of repertoire features with clinical complications were constrained by heterogeneity among patients within the CVID cohort.

Sequencing input: peripheral blood mononuclear cells. Recombination linked TRBV20-1 to TRBJ2-5, and 9 junctional nucleotides match TRBD2. The source is a person aged 18-70 years in good health. Partial CDR3 DNA: TGCAGTGCTAACCCCAGCGGGAGGTGGAGAAAACAAGAGACC. Its product reads: CSANPSGRWRKQET. The whole CDR3 protein reads CSANPSGRWRKQETQYF.